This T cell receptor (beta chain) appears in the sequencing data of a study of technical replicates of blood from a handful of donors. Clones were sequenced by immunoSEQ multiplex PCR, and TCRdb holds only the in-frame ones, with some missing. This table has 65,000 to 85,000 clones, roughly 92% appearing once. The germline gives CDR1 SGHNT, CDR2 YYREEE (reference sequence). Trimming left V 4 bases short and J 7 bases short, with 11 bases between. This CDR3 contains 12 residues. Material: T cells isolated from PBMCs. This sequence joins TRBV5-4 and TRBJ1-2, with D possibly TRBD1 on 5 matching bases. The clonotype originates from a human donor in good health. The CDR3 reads CASSRQGRGYTF. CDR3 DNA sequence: TGTGCCAGCAGCAGGCAGGGTCGTGGCTACACCTTC.